This T cell receptor beta chain was captured by sequencing in a study of T cell changes during pregnancy in multiple sclerosis. V was pared by 4 bases and J by 2 bases, with 16 bases between. Germline V lookup: CDR1 SGHTA, CDR2 FQGNSA. The CDR3 has 16 amino acids. Libraries were prepared by immunoSEQ multiplex PCR; TCRdb keeps only in-frame clonotypes and omits some of them. The sample has about 46,000 clones, about 91% seen once; the top ten hold around 10%. This clonotype was obtained from a female donor with multiple sclerosis, enrolled in a pregnancy study. The V call is TRBV7-2, the J call TRBJ2-3; unclear D gene. The sequencing here drew on CD8+ T cells from peripheral blood mononuclear cells, taken after pregnancy. The CDR3 region has the DNA TGTGCCAGCAGCTACTACTCCTACACCTTCACAGATACGCAGTATTTT. Amino acids: CASSYYSYTFTDTQYF.